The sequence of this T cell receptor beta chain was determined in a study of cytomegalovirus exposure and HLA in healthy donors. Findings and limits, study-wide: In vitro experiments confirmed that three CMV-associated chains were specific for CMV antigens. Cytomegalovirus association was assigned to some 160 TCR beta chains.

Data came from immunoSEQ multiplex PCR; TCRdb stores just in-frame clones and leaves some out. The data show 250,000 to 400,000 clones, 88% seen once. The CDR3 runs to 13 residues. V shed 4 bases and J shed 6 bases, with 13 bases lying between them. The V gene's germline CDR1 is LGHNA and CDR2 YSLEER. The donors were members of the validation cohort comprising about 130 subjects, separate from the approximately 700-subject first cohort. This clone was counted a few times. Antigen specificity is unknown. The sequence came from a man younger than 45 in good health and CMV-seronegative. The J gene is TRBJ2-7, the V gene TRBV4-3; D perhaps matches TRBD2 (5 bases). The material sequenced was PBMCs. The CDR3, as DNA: TGCGCCAGCAGCCGAGAAAGTGGAGGCGAGCAGTACTTC. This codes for CASSRESGGEQYF.